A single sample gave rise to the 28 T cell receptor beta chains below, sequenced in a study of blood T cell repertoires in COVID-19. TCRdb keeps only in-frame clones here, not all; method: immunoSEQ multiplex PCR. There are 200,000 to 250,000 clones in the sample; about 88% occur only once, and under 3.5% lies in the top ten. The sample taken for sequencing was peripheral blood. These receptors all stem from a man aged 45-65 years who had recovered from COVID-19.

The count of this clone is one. This chain's CDR3 is CATSDFTAGGTDTQYF. Written as DNA, the CDR3 is TGTGCCACCAGTGATTTTACGGCGGGCGGCACAGATACGCAGTATTTT. The chain combines TRBV24-1 with TRBJ2-3, with D possibly being TRBD2 (5 bases). Germline V gene data show CDR1 as KGHDR and CDR2 as SFDVKD. This CDR3 comprises 16 residues. Trimming stripped 1 base from V and 1 base from J, with 11 bases between.

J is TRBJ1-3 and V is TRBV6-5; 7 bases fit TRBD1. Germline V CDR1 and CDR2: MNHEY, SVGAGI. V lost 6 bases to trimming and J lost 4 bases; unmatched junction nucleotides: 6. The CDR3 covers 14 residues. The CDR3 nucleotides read TGTGCCAGCAGCCCCAGACAGGGCGGAAACACCATATATTTT. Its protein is CASSPRQGGNTIYF.

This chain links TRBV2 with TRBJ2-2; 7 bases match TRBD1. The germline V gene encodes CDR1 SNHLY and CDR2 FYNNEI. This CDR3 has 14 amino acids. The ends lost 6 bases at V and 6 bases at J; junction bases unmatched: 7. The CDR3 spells CASRATGMAGELFF. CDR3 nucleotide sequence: TGTGCCAGCAGGGCGACAGGGATGGCCGGGGAGCTGTTTTTT. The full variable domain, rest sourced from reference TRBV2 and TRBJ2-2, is EPEVTQTPSHQVTQMGQEVILRCVPISNHLYFYWYRQILGQKVEFLVSFYNNEISEKSEIFDDQFSVERPDGSNFTLKIRSTKLEDSAMYFCASRATGMAGELFFGEGSRLTVL.

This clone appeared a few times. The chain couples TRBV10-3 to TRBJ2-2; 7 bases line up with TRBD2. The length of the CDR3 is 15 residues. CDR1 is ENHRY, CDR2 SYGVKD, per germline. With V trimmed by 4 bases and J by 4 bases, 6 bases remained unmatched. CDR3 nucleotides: TGTGCCATCAGTGGGGCTAGCGGTCTCACCGGGGAGCTGTTTTTT. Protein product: CAISGASGLTGELFF.

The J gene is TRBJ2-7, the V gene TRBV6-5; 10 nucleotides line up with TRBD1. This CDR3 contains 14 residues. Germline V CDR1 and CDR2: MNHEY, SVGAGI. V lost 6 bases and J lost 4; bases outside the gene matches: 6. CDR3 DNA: TGTGCCAGCAGAGTAGGGACAGGGGTATACGAGCAGTACTTC. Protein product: CASRVGTGVYEQYF.

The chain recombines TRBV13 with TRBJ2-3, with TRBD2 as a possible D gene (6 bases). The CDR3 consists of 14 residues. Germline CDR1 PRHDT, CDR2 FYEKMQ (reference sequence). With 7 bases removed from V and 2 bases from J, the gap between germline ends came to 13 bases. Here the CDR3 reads CASTTRGYTDTQYF. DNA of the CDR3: TGTGCCAGCACCACCCGGGGGTACACAGATACGCAGTATTTT.

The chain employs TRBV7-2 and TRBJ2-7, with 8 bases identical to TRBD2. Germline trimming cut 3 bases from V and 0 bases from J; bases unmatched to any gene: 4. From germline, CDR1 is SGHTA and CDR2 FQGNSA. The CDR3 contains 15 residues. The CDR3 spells CASSFSGESSYEQYF. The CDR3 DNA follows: TGTGCCAGCAGCTTTAGCGGGGAGAGCTCCTACGAGCAGTACTTC.

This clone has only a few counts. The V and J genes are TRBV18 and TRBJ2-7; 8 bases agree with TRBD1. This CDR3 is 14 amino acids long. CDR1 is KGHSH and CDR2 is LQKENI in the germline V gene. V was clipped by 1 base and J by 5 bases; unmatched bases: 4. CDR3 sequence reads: CASSPLQGAHEQYF. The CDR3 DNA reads TGTGCCAGCTCACCACTCCAGGGGGCCCACGAGCAGTACTTC.

The CDR3 loop is CASSFHGGERNQPQHF. CDR3 DNA sequence: TGTGCCAGCAGTTTCCATGGAGGGGAACGCAATCAGCCCCAGCATTTT. The chain links TRBV28 to TRBJ1-5, with a tentative D call TRBD1 (5 bases). V was shortened by 3 bases and J by 2 bases, with 14 bases between the two germline ends. Germline CDR1 MDHEN, CDR2 SYDVKM. This CDR3 contains 16 residues.

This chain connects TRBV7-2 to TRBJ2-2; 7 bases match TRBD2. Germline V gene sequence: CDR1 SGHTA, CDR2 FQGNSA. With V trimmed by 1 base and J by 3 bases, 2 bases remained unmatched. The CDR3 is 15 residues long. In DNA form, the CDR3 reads TGTGCCAGCAGCTTAGTTCTAGCGGACACCGGGGAGCTGTTTTTT. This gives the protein CASSLVLADTGELFF.

In nucleotides, the CDR3 is TGTGCCAGCAGTTTCGGGACTAGCGTCAACACCGGGGAGCTGTTTTTT. Translation gives CASSFGTSVNTGELFF. J is TRBJ2-2 and V is TRBV27, with TRBD2 matching 10 bases. Germline lookup yields CDR1 MNHEY and CDR2 SMNVEV (reference sequence). The J segment lost 2 bases and the V segment lost 3 bases, leaving 3 bases of the junction unmatched. The CDR3 sequence is 16 residues long.

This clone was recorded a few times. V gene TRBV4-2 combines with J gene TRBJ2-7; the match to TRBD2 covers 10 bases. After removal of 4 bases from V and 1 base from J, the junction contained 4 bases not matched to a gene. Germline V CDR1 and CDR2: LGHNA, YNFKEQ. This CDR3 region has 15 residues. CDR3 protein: CASSPGLAESYEQYF. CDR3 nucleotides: TGTGCCAGCAGCCCAGGACTAGCGGAGTCCTACGAGCAGTACTTC.

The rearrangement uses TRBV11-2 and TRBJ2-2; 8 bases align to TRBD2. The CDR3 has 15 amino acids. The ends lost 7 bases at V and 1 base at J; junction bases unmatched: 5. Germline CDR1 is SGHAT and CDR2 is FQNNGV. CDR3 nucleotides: TGTGCCAGCAACCGGGGGGGCCGGAACACCGGGGAGCTGTTTTTT. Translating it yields CASNRGGRNTGELFF.

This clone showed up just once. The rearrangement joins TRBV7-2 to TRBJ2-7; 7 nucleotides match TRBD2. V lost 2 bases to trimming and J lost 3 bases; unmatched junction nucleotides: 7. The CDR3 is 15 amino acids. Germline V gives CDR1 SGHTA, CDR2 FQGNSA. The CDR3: CASSLLDTGGYEQYF. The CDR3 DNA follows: TGTGCCAGCAGCTTATTAGACACGGGGGGCTACGAGCAGTACTTC. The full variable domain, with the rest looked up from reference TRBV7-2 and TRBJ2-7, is GAGVSQSPSNKVTEKGKDVELRCDPISGHTALYWYRQSLGQGLEFLIYFQGNSAPDKSGLPSDRFSAERTGGSVSTLTIQRTQQEDSAVYLCASSLLDTGGYEQYFGPGTRLTVT.

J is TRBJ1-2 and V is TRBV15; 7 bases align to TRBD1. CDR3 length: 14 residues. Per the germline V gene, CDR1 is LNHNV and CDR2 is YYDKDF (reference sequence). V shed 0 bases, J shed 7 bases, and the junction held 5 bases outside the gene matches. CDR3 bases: TGTGCCACCAGCAGAGATAAGGGGGCAGGTGGCTACACCTTC. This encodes CATSRDKGAGGYTF.

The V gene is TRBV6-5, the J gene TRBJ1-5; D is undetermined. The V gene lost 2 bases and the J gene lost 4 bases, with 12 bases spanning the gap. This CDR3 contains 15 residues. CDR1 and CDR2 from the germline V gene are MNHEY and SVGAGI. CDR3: CASSYRYEGNQPQHF. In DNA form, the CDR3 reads TGTGCCAGCAGTTACCGGTATGAGGGTAATCAGCCCCAGCATTTT.

DNA of the CDR3: TGCAGCATAGCGGGAGGGGGCGGCACCGGGGAGCTGTTTTTT. This gives the protein CSIAGGGGTGELFF. This sequence joins TRBV29-1 and TRBJ2-2; 11 nucleotides align to TRBD2. CDR1 SQVTM and CDR2 ANQGSEA come from the germline V gene. This CDR3 contains 14 residues. V lost 8 bases, J lost 4 bases, and 6 bases stayed unmatched.

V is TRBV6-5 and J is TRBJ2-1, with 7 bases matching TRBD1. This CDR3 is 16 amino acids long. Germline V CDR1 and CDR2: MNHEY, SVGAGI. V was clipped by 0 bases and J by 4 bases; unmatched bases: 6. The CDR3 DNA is TGTGCCAGCAGTTACTCGAGGACAGGCCGATACAATGAGCAGTTCTTC. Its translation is CASSYSRTGRYNEQFF.

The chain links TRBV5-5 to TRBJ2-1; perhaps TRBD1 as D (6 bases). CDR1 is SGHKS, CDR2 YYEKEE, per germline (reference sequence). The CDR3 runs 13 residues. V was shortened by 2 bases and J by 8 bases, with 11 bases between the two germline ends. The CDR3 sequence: CASSFGQGYEQFF. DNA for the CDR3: TGTGCCAGCAGCTTTGGGCAGGGGTATGAGCAGTTCTTC.

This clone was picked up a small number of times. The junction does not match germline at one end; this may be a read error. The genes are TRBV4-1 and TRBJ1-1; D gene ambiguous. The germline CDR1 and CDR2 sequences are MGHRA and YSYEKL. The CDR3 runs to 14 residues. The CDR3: CASSQELANIEAFF. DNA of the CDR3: TGCGCCAGCAGCCAAGAATTAGCGAACATTGAAGCTTTCTTT.

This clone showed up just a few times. In DNA form, the CDR3 reads TGTGCCAGCAGATTCACAGGGGCCTCTGGCTACACCTTC. It codes for CASRFTGASGYTF. The V gene is TRBV7-9, the J gene TRBJ1-2; 7 positions agree with TRBD1. V was pared by 6 bases and J by 7 bases, with 8 bases of the junction left unmatched. The length of the CDR3 is 13 residues. Germline loops: CDR1 SEHNR, CDR2 FQNEAQ (reference sequence).

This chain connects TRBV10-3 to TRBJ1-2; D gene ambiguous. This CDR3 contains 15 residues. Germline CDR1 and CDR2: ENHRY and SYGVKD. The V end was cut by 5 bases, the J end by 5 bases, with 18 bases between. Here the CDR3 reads CAISSAPSIQYGYTF. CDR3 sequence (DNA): TGTGCCATCAGTAGCGCGCCGAGTATCCAATATGGCTACACCTTC.

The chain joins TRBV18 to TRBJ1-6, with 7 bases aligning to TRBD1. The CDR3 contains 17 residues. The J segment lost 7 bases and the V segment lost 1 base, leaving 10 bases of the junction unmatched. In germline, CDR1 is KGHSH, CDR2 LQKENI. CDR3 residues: CASSPRQGDSGNSPLHF. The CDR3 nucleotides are TGTGCCAGCTCACCACGGCAGGGGGATTCCGGGAATTCACCCCTCCACTTT.

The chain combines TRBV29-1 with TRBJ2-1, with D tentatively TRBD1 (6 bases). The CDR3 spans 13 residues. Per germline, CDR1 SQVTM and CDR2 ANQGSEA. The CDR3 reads CGLNRETYNEQFF. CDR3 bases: TGCGGATTAAACAGGGAAACCTACAATGAGCAGTTCTTC.

Here the CDR3 reads CATSDFSGGRYQETQYF. For the CDR3, the DNA is TGTGCCACCAGTGATTTCTCCGGGGGGAGATACCAAGAGACCCAGTACTTC. The chain joins TRBV24-1 to TRBJ2-5; 7 bases are a match to TRBD2. The trim removed 1 base at V and 0 bases at J, leaving 7 bases unmatched. The V gene's germline CDR1 is KGHDR and CDR2 SFDVKD. CDR3 length: 17 amino acids.

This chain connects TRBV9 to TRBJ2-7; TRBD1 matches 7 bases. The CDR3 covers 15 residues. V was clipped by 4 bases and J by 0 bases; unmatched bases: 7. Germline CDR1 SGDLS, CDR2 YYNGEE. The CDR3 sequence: CASSKTGTDSYEQYF. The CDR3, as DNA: TGTGCCAGCAGCAAGACCGGGACAGACTCCTACGAGCAGTACTTC.

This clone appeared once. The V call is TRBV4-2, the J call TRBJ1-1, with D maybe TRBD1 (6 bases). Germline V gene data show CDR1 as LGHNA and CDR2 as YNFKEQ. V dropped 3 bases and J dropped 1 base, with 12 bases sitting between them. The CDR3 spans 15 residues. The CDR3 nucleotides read TGTGCCAGCAGCCAGGGGACACTATCGAACACTGAAGCTTTCTTT. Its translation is CASSQGTLSNTEAFF.

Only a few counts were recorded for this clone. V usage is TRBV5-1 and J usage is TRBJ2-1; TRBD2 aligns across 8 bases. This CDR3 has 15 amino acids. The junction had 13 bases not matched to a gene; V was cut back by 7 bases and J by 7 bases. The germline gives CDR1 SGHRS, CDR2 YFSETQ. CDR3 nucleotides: TGCGCCAGCCAAATATATAAAGCGGGAGCAAATGAGCAGTTCTTC. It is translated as CASQIYKAGANEQFF.